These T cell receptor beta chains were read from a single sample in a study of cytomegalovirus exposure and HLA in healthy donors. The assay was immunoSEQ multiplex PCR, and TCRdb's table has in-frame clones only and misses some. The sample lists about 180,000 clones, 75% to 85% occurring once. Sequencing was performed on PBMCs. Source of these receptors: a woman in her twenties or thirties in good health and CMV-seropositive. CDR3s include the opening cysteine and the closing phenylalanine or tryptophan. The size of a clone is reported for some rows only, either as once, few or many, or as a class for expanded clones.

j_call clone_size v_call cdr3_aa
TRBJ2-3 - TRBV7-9 CASRPSGGVTDTQYF
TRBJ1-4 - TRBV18 CASSPRGGSEKLFF
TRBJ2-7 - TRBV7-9 CASSLTGVLYEQYF
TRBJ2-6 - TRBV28 CASFRGDSGANVLTF
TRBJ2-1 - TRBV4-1 CASSQAGGTGGVDEQFF
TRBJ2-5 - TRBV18 CASSPLRQETQYF
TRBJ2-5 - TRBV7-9 CASSPNTRGQETQYF
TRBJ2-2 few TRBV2 CASRLTVSPGELFF
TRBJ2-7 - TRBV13 CASSLDGTGGEQYF
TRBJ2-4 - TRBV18 CASSLGQGKNIQYF
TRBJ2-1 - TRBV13 CASSPGTGGNEQFF
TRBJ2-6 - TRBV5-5 CASSYAGQGGGGANVLTF
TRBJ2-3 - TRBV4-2 CASSQDPSGAGGRLSTDTQYF
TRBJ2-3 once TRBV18 CASSPRTSGADTQYF
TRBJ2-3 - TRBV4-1 CASSQDGAETSGGLTDTQYF
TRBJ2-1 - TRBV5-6 CASSFGGATYNEQFF
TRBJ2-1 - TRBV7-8 CASSARTAGGRNEQFF
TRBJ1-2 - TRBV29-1 CSVEPPGANYGYTF
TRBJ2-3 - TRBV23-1 CASSHPLRGLSTDTQYF
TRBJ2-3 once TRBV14 CASSPGVRDTQYF
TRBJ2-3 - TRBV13 CASSLGGTRGPDTQYF
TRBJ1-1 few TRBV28 CASSRGDDGGEAFF
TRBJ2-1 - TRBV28 CASSLPQPERGLVNEQFF
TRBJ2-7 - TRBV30 CASTGQFTYEQYF
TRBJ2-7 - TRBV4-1 CASSQQGYEQYF
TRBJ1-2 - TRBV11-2 CASSQLQGANYGYTF
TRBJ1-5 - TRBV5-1 CASSSRGPQDDQPQHF
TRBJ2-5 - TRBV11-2 CASSLTPETGGETQYF
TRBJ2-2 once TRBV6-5 CASGLNTGELFF
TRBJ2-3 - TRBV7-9 CASSFGQGTDTQYF
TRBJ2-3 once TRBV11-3 CASSPLAGGPSDTQYF
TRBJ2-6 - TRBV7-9 CASSSPGSGANVLTF
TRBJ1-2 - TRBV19 CASSIAGGGHYGYTF
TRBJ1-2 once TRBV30 CAWRTGRKNYGYTF
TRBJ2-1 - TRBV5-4 CASSPRDRVYNEQFF
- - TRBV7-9 CASRSGITYEQYF
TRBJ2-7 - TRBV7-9 CASSLTSGGIYEQYF
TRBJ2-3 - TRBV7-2 CASSLSGGKADTQYF
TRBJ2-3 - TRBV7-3 CASSRSGGLGDTQYF
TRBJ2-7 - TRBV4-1 CASSYRQAYEQYF
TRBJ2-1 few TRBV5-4 CASSIGTSGDEQFF
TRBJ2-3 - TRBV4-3 CASSQAFRSKGTDTQYF
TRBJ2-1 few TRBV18 CASSPSLERYNEQFF
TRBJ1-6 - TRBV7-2 CASSPRSSPLHF
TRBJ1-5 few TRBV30 CAWSGRGHQPQHF
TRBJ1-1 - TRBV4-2 CASSLDRNTEAFF
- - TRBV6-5 CASSSWTGGSEQYF
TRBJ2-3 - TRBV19 CATSEVLTDTQYF
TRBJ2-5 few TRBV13 CASSERPGLAGSQETQYF
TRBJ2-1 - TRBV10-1 CASSDSGRGYNEQFF
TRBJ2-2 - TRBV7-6 CASSWGGLTGELFF
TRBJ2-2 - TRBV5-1 CASSLVLNTGELFF
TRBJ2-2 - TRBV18 CASPGERNTGELFF
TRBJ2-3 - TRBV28 CASKPAGGHTQYF
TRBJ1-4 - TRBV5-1 CASSLGGQGAWLFF
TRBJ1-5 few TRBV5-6 CASSLGGGFQPQHF
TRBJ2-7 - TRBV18 CASASRDRADEQYF
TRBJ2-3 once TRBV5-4 CASSRQGARVGTDTQYF